One sample yielded the 19 T cell receptor beta chains listed below, sequenced in a study of Graves' ophthalmopathy and Graves' hyperthyroidism. RNA transcripts yielded amplified TCR beta CDR3 regions. An initial RT-PCR round employing HTBI primers preceded a second-round multiplex PCR. One entry per CDR3 protein, called by TCRdb with MiXCR from the multiplex PCR reads. The repertoire includes 600,000 to 950,000 distinct CDR3 sequences, approximately 40% of them detected once, and about 40% sits in the top ten. Sequencing used peripheral blood. All receptors derive from an adult man with Graves' ophthalmopathy.

Ten or more counts support this clonotype. The rearrangement joins TRBV11-2 to TRBJ2-7; 11 bases are shared with TRBD1. The CDR3 is 15 amino acids. The J segment lost 2 bases and the V segment lost 3 bases, leaving 3 bases of the junction unmatched. The V gene's germline CDR1 is SGHAT and CDR2 FQNNGV. CDR3 bases: TGTGCCAGCAGCTTCCGGGACAGGGGGGCCTACGAGCAGTACTTC. This encodes CASSFRDRGAYEQYF.

Many counts were recorded for this clonotype. This chain links TRBV2 with TRBJ2-5, with 10 bases fitting TRBD1. The CDR3 is 14 residues long. Germline V gene sequence: CDR1 SNHLY, CDR2 FYNNEI. V lost 4 bases to trimming and J lost 4 bases; unmatched junction nucleotides: 3. In DNA form, the CDR3 reads TGTGCCAGCAGTGGGGACAGGGGAGGAGAGACCCAGTACTTC. Its translation: CASSGDRGGETQYF.

The rearrangement links TRBV7-2 to TRBJ2-7; 7 nucleotides line up with TRBD1. The CDR3 runs to 14 residues. Germline CDR1 is SGHTA and CDR2 is FQGNSA. Unmatched junction bases numbered 14, after V lost 8 bases and J lost 7 bases. DNA of the CDR3: TGTGCCAGCCGCCCGAGACAGGGTTGGTGGGAGCAGTACTTC. Translating it yields CASRPRQGWWEQYF.

The J gene is TRBJ2-2, the V gene TRBV7-9, with D maybe TRBD2 (5 bases). Germline loops: CDR1 SEHNR, CDR2 FQNEAQ (reference sequence). V was cut by 10 bases and J by 3 bases, with 15 bases left in between. The CDR3 has 14 residues. The CDR3 spells CATPVTGYTGELFF. The CDR3 DNA follows: TGTGCCACCCCGGTGACGGGGTACACCGGGGAGCTGTTTTTT.

The chain is built from TRBV25-1 and TRBJ2-2; 8 bases align to TRBD1. This CDR3 has 16 residues. Germline-derived CDR1 and CDR2 are MGHDK and SYGVNS. The V segment lost 6 bases and the J segment 6 bases; nucleotides outside the gene matches: 12. For the CDR3, the DNA is TGTGCCAGCAGCCATATGACAGGGGACTTGGCCGGGGAGCTGTTTTTT. This translates into CASSHMTGDLAGELFF.

This clonotype was seen at least ten times. The V gene is TRBV7-9, the J gene TRBJ1-6; 8 nucleotides match TRBD1. The CDR3 covers 13 residues. Per germline, CDR1 SEHNR and CDR2 FQNEAQ (reference sequence). V was clipped by 5 bases and J by 10 bases; unmatched bases: 4. CDR3 sequence reads: CASSRQGRSPLHF. CDR3 nucleotide sequence: TGTGCCAGCAGCCGACAGGGGCGCTCACCCCTCCACTTT.

The gene calls are TRBV11-1 and TRBJ2-4; 10 nucleotides match TRBD1. J gave up 1 base and V 5 bases, and 5 bases lay outside the gene matches. The germline V gene has CDR1 SGHAT and CDR2 FQDESV (reference sequence). The CDR3 consists of 16 residues. As DNA, the CDR3 is TGTGCCAGCAGCAGACGACAGGGGGCGGCCAAAAACATTCAGTACTTC. It is translated as CASSRRQGAAKNIQYF.

This chain connects TRBV12-3 or TRBV12-4 to TRBJ1-3; a weak D match, TRBD1 (6 bases). This CDR3 is 15 amino acids long. V lost 5 bases and J lost 6, with 17 bases in between. The CDR3 sequence: CASSPTRGPANTIYF. CDR3 DNA: TGTGCCAGCAGTCCGACACGGGGGCCGGCAAACACCATATATTTT.

V usage is TRBV20-1 and J usage is TRBJ2-7; TRBD1 is a possible D gene (6 bases). The germline gives CDR1 DFQATT, CDR2 SNEGSKA (reference sequence). This CDR3 is 13 amino acids long. Trimming cost V 2 bases and J 1 base, with 9 bases left between them. CDR3 residues: CSARSDRSYEQYF. In DNA, the CDR3 is TGCAGTGCTAGAAGCGACAGGTCCTACGAGCAGTACTTC.

This clonotype was found many times. The rearrangement uses TRBV14 and TRBJ1-6; 7 bases are a match to TRBD1. This CDR3 region has 19 residues. V was clipped by 4 bases and J by 10 bases; unmatched bases: 22. CDR1 and CDR2 (germline): SGHDN, FVKESK. The CDR3 nucleotides read TGTGCCAGCAGCCTAACTGTGGGCCGACAGGGCCGCAAGACGTCACCCCTCCACTTT. Protein sequence: CASSLTVGRQGRKTSPLHF.

Only one count was recorded for this clonotype. The CDR3 sequence: CSVEGLRVKETQYF. The CDR3 region has the DNA TGCAGCGTTGAAGGATTGAGGGTAAAAGAGACCCAGTACTTC. V is TRBV29-1 and J is TRBJ2-5; a possible D gene is TRBD2 (5 bases). This CDR3 spans 14 amino acids. Per the germline V gene, CDR1 is SQVTM and CDR2 is ANQGSEA. The ends were cut back, 1 base at V and 3 bases at J, with 12 bases in the middle.

The chain employs TRBV10-2 and TRBJ2-7, with 7 nucleotides matching TRBD2. In germline, CDR1 is WSHSY, CDR2 SAAADI. The CDR3 contains 15 residues. V shed 6 bases, J shed 1 base, and the junction held 9 bases outside the gene matches. The CDR3 nucleotides read TGCGCCAGCAGCCGGGGAGGGAGTATGTCCTACGAGCAGTACTTC. It encodes CASSRGGSMSYEQYF.

This clonotype was seen a handful of times. The chain recombines TRBV10-2 with TRBJ2-7; TRBD1 aligns across 11 bases. The J segment lost 1 base and the V segment lost 6 bases, leaving 14 bases of the junction unmatched. Germline CDR1 and CDR2: WSHSY and SAAADI. CDR3 length: 18 amino acids. The CDR3 coding sequence is TGCGCCAGCAGCCGTGGACAGGGGGCTCAGGACTCTTCCTACGAGCAGTACTTC. Translated, it gives CASSRGQGAQDSSYEQYF.

The rearrangement joins TRBV7-9 to TRBJ2-2; 12 bases are a match to TRBD2. The CDR3 spans 17 residues. Germline loops: CDR1 SEHNR, CDR2 FQNEAQ (reference sequence). Trimming cost V 6 bases and J 4 bases; bases outside gene matches: 9. The CDR3 bases are TGTGCCAGCAGTGGCGGACTAGCGGGACGGGGCACCGGGGAGCTGTTTTTT. This gives the protein CASSGGLAGRGTGELFF.

Concerning this clonotype: At one end, the junction sequence differs from germline, possibly due to a read error. The rearrangement joins TRBV10-3 to TRBJ2-6, with a tentative D call TRBD2 (6 bases). Germline V lookup: CDR1 ENHRY, CDR2 SYGVKD. This CDR3 has 11 residues. Written as DNA, the CDR3 is TGTGCCATCAGAAAGGCCGGGACTGAAGCTTTC. Translating gives CAIRKAGTEAF.

The sample holds a few counts of this clonotype. The V and J genes are TRBV12-3 or TRBV12-4 and TRBJ2-2; 7 nucleotides agree with TRBD1. J gave up 6 bases and V 7 bases, and 8 bases lay outside the gene matches. CDR3 length: 14 residues. CDR3 in DNA: TGTGCCAGCACCACAGGGGATAGAGCCGGGGAGCTGTTTTTT. Its protein product is CASTTGDRAGELFF.

The V and J genes are TRBV10-3 and TRBJ1-2, with a possible D match to TRBD1 (5 bases). Germline CDR1 is ENHRY and CDR2 is SYGVKD. This CDR3 contains 12 residues. V shed 0 bases and J shed 11 bases, with 10 bases lying between them. DNA for the CDR3: TGTGCCATCAGTGAGTCGAACGGGGCGTACACCTTC. Encoded protein: CAISESNGAYTF.

This clonotype was seen a few times. The V call is TRBV20-1, the J call TRBJ2-7, with 8 bases matching TRBD2. The CDR3 has 17 residues. V dropped 0 bases and J dropped 3; count of bases not matched to a gene: 13. Germline lookup yields CDR1 DFQATT and CDR2 SNEGSKA (reference sequence). Here the CDR3 DNA reads TGCAGTGCTAGAGATCCCAGGGGAACTAGCGGCCTCTACGAGCAGTACTTC. This codes for CSARDPRGTSGLYEQYF.

The V gene is TRBV25-1, the J gene TRBJ2-2; D remains ambiguous. The CDR3 runs 16 residues. V lost 5 bases and J lost 4, with 17 bases in between. Germline CDR1 is MGHDK and CDR2 is SYGVNS. The CDR3 spells CASSLPRLGGTGELFF. DNA of the CDR3: TGTGCCAGCAGTTTACCTCGACTGGGTGGCACCGGGGAGCTGTTTTTT.